The clone carrying this T cell receptor beta chain came up a few times. These data originate in a study of T-cell reconstitution after alpha-beta-depleted transplantation in children. The TCRbeta library was prepared with unique molecular identifiers. One entry per CDR3 protein results from TCRdb running MiXCR on the PCR reads. Here the sample spans fewer than 400,000 distinct CDR3 sequences, about a fifth being singletons. From germline, CDR1 is MNHEY and CDR2 SVGAGI. CDR3 size: 16 residues. Trimming removed 6 bases from V and 0 bases from J, with 15 bases in between. Material: PBMCs from the stem cell graft donor, obtained from the stem cell graft. V and J are TRBV6-5 and TRBJ1-3; no definite D call. The sequence came from a human donor who donated a stem cell graft to a child with acute myeloid leukemia. The CDR3 reads CASSALLGVSGNTIYF. CDR3 in DNA: TGTGCCAGCAGCGCCTTATTGGGAGTCTCTGGAAACACCATATATTTT.